These T cell receptor beta chains were read from a single sample in a study of monozygotic twins with inflammatory bowel disease. Using the 5' RACE reads, TCRdb records one entry per CDR3 protein without DNA. The repertoire shows 150,000 to 200,000 distinct CDR3 sequences; the top ten hold about 7.4%. The specimen was blood. These receptors originate from a human donor with ulcerative colitis or Crohn's disease, or a healthy co-twin of an affected twin (not recorded which). Both conserved end residues are part of each CDR3.

TRBJ1-2 TRBV6-4 CASSDVAVRGQGSNYGYTF
TRBJ2-5 TRBV6-5 CASSYGQPETQYF
TRBJ2-2 TRBV6-2/TRBV6-3 CASRIAGGNTGELFF
TRBJ2-2 TRBV5-1 CASSGPGELFF
TRBJ2-3 TRBV10-3 CAISDRVDTQYF
TRBJ2-7 TRBV30 CAWSVLPYEQYF
TRBJ2-7 TRBV6-2/TRBV6-3 CASTPPPGADEQYF
TRBJ2-1 TRBV10-1 CASSVRGGNEQFF
TRBJ2-1 TRBV5-1 CASSLEVAGAPDEQFF
TRBJ1-6 TRBV11-2 CASSLGAGRMDSPLHF
TRBJ2-7 TRBV20-1 CSASGTSGDEQYF
TRBJ1-6 TRBV11-2 CASSPLTGLRHNSPLHF
TRBJ1-2 TRBV5-1 CASSYLTGESLPLYGYTF
TRBJ1-2 TRBV6-5 CASSSSTGGYTF
TRBJ2-7 TRBV12-3/TRBV12-4 CASKGSSYEQYF
TRBJ2-7 TRBV11-1 CASSLLPGADYEQYF
TRBJ2-5 TRBV30 CAWSVVETQYF
TRBJ1-4 TRBV5-1 CASSLDGNVNEKLFF
TRBJ2-3 TRBV7-7 CASSSDPAGTQYF
TRBJ2-1 TRBV19 CASSIVPRSSYNEQFF
TRBJ1-1 TRBV19 CASSIDGSTEAFF
TRBJ1-1 TRBV5-1 CASSFTGGTEAFF
TRBJ1-1 TRBV7-9 CASRLAGTTNTEAFF
TRBJ2-5 TRBV5-1 CASSLSRLAGETQYF
TRBJ2-7 TRBV5-1 CASSPSAVEQYF
TRBJ1-1 TRBV7-9 CASSLRTGGEAFF
TRBJ2-7 TRBV18 CASSPAGVMGAASPYEQYF
TRBJ2-1 TRBV5-1 CACSLDMGQFF
TRBJ2-6 TRBV29-1 CSVTQGAITSGANVLTF
TRBJ2-7 TRBV5-5 CASSLVWDRYSYEQYF
TRBJ2-5 TRBV5-1 CASRPILTSGRETQYF
TRBJ1-2 TRBV20-1 CSARFHGTEGGNYGYTF
TRBJ1-2 TRBV28 CATKGGTGEGYTF
TRBJ2-5 TRBV12-3/TRBV12-4 CASSSWTSGQETQYF
TRBJ2-1 TRBV12-3/TRBV12-4 CASASGGASSYNEQFF
TRBJ2-7 TRBV6-5 CASSFRTSIYEQYF
TRBJ2-1 TRBV28 CASTREWGGKYNEQFF
TRBJ1-1 TRBV7-9 CASSSRAKGFPTEAFF
TRBJ2-1 TRBV20-1 CSAREALARDNEQFF
TRBJ2-7 TRBV4-3 CASSQGKGNAYEQYF
TRBJ2-1 TRBV28 CASSPLAVEPNEQFF
TRBJ2-1 TRBV10-3 CAIKGQSSYNEQFF
TRBJ1-6 TRBV4-1 CASSQAGQGYSPLHF
TRBJ2-1 TRBV24-1 CATSGLAGGGYEQFF
TRBJ1-2 TRBV5-1 CASSSRASGGGYTF
TRBJ2-1 TRBV7-2 CASSLARGLYNEQFF
TRBJ2-1 TRBV7-9 CASSLIGSPISYNEQFF
TRBJ2-1 TRBV5-1 CASSLSPSGVYNEQFF
TRBJ1-1 TRBV2 CARRQGLEAFF
TRBJ2-5 TRBV4-1 CASSQPSLALEETQYF
TRBJ2-5 TRBV6-1 CASSTYREAPQETQYF
TRBJ2-1 TRBV4-3 CASSQALAETYNEQFF
TRBJ2-3 TRBV7-8 CATTGARDTDTQYF
TRBJ2-3 TRBV7-6 CASSLGRGTSGTGDTQYF